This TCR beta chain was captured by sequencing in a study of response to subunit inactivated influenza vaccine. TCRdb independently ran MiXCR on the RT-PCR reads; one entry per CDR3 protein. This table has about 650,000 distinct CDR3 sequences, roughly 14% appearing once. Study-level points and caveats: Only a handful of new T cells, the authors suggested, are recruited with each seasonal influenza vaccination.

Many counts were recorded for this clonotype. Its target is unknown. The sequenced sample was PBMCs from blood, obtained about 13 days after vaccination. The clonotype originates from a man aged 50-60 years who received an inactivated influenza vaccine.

CDR3 coding DNA: TGTGCCAGCAGCCAAGATGCTAGGTGGGGGACTAGCGGGGCCCCCTACAATGAGCAGTTCTTC. Translated, it gives CASSQDARWGTSGAPYNEQFF. The chain uses TRBV3-1 and TRBJ2-1, with 13 positions matching TRBD2. V lost 0 bases to trimming and J lost 2 bases; unmatched junction nucleotides: 13. Germline loops: CDR1 LGHDT, CDR2 YNNKEL (reference sequence). The CDR3 consists of 21 residues.